This TCR beta chain was profiled in a study of T cells in Graves' hyperthyroidism and ophthalmopathy. There were TCR beta CDR3 regions amplified from RNA transcripts. Researchers ran a first-round RT-PCR on the TCR CDR3 using the HTBI primer set. Each CDR3 protein is one row after TCRdb ran MiXCR on the multiplex PCR reads. The sample carries hundreds of thousands of distinct CDR3 sequences, approximately 14% recorded once. Patients aged 18 to 65 had newly diagnosed hyperthyroidism of under 2 months' duration. Exclusion followed for patients with uncontrolled infection, other autoimmune disease, pregnancy or lactation. Broader study findings: Most clonotypes expanded in the thyroid (above 0.001) were also present in blood. Separating ophthalmopathy from stable hyperthyroidism was achieved by a 13 V-J model.

This clonotype was detected a few times. Its antigen is as yet unknown. V lost 2 bases, J lost 1 base, and 9 bases lay in between. CDR1 and CDR2 from the germline V gene are MNHNS and SASEGT. This CDR3 contains 14 residues. Sequencing was done on a sample of blood. V usage is TRBV6-1 and J usage is TRBJ2-7; unclear D gene. The source of this sequence is a woman aged 18-29 years with Graves' hyperthyroidism that later progressed to Graves' ophthalmopathy. For the CDR3, the DNA is TGTGCCAGCAGTGAACATCATCAGTCCTACGAGCAGTACTTC. Translated: CASSEHHQSYEQYF.